A single sample gave rise to the 3 T cell receptor beta chains below, sequenced in a study of T cells after somatic rescue of genetic block. Clones were read by immunoSEQ multiplex PCR, and TCRdb kept only the in-frame ones, dropping some. Among 85,000 to 100,000 clones listed, 85% to 90% were seen once. Sample: peripheral blood mononuclear cells (PBMCs). The origin of the receptors is a woman aged 18-29 years.

The chain combines TRBV7-2 with TRBJ2-5; D gene unclear. CDR1 is SGHTA, CDR2 FQGNSA, per germline. This CDR3 contains 13 residues. The germline V and J ends were trimmed by 5 bases and 1 base, with 8 bases remaining between them. The CDR3 DNA reads TGTGCCAGCAGCCGCCGAGCCCAAGAGACCCAGTACTTC. Translating it yields CASSRRAQETQYF.

V gene TRBV5-1 combines with J gene TRBJ2-3, with TRBD2 matching over 10 bases. Trimming at V came to 8 bases and at J to 5 bases, leaving 5 bases not matched to a gene. The CDR3 is made up of 13 amino acids. The germline V gene has CDR1 SGHRS and CDR2 YFSETQ. In nucleotides, the CDR3 is TGCGCCAGTCATTCTAGCGGGAGAGATACGCAGTATTTT. Translation: CASHSSGRDTQYF.

The chain combines TRBV28 with TRBJ2-1, with no clear D. The ends were cut back, 5 bases at V and 3 bases at J, with 14 bases in the middle. The CDR3 totals 15 residues. Germline V gene sequence: CDR1 MDHEN, CDR2 SYDVKM. DNA for the CDR3: TGTGCCAGCAGTCTAACAGACCCCATCTACAATGAGCAGTTCTTC. Its protein product is CASSLTDPIYNEQFF.